This T cell receptor (beta chain) was identified during a study of cytomegalovirus exposure and HLA in healthy donors. Study-level results: A later analysis found most CMV-associated TCR beta chains apparently HLA-restricted.

Germline CDR1 is DFQATT and CDR2 is SNEGSKA (reference sequence). The V gene lost 5 bases and the J gene lost 6 bases, with 9 bases spanning the gap. The CDR3 sequence is 11 residues long. In regard to this clone: Its antigen is not known.

PCR used 60 Vbeta primers and 13 Jbeta primers. The table came from immunoSEQ multiplex PCR; TCRdb's copy has only in-frame clones and leaves some out. The sample lists 60,000 to 65,000 clones, roughly 75% occurring once. Specimen: PBMCs. The rearrangement links TRBV20-1 to TRBJ2-3, with D possibly TRBD1 on 5 matching bases. The origin of this receptor is a middle-aged woman in good health and CMV-seropositive. CDR3 in amino acids: CSAPRQDTQYF. The CDR3 region has the DNA TGCAGTGCTCCTCGACAGGATACGCAGTATTTT.